Given below is one TCR beta chain in context. Antigen specificity is unknown. The junction departs from the called germline gene at one end, perhaps through a read error. Each sample gave at least 7 million isolated PBMCs. This sample is drawn from a study of blood T cells in healthy people across ages. The use of a sample-barcoded 5' primer and a J-beta primer mix characterized a second PCR of roughly 6 to 12 cycles. Every individual sample yielded 3 million or more paired-end reads (each containing CDR3). TCRdb re-called the 5' RACE reads through MiXCR, storing one row per CDR3 protein. The sample consists of just under 750,000 distinct CDR3 sequences, roughly 20% of them appearing once. General study findings and limits: TCR beta diversity per million T cells fell roughly linearly with age.

The source of this sequence is a man aged 65-85 years in good health. What was sequenced was blood.

DNA of the CDR3: TGCGCCATCAGCTTGGAGGCTTCCTACGAGCAGTACTTC. Protein sequence: CAISLEASYEQYF. V and J are TRBV5-1 and TRBJ2-5; TRBD2 is a possible D gene (5 bases). TRBJ2-7 explains the end of the DNA better; the J call may be wrong. This CDR3 contains 13 residues. The germline V gene encodes CDR1 SGHRS and CDR2 YFSETQ.